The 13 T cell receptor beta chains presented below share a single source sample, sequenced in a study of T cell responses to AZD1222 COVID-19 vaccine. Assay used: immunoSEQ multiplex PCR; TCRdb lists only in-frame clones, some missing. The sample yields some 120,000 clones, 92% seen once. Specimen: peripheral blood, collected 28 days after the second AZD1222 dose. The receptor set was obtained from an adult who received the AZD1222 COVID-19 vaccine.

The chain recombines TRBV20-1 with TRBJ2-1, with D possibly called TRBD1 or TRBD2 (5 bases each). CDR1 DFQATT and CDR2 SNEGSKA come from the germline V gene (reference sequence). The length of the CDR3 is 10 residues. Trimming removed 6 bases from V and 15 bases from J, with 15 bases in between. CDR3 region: CSAYLGTPFF. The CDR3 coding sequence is TGCAGTGCCTATTTAGGGACCCCGTTCTTC.

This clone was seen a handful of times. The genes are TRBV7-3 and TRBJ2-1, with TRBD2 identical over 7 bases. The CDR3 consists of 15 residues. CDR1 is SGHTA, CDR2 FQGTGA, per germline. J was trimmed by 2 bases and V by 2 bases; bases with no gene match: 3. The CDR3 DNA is TGTGCCAGCAGCTTAGCGGGAGAAGCCTACAATGAGCAGTTCTTC. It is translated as CASSLAGEAYNEQFF.

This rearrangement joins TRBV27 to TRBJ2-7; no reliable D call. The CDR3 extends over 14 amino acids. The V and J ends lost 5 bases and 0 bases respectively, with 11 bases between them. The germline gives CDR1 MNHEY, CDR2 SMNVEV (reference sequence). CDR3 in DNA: TGTGCCAGCAGTGGCGCACAGAGCTCCTACGAGCAGTACTTC. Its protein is CASSGAQSSYEQYF.

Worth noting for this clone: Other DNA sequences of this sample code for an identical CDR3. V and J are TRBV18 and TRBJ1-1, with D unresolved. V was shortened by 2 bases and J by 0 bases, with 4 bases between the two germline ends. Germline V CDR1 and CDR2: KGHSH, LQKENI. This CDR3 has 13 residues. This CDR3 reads CASSPGVNTEAFF. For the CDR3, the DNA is TGTGCCAGCTCACCAGGTGTGAACACTGAAGCTTTCTTT.

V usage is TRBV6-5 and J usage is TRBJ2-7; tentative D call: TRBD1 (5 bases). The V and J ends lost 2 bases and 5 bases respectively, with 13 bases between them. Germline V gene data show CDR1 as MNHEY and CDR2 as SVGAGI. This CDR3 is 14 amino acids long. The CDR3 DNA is TGTGCCAGCAGTTACGAGCCTCAGGGAAACGAGCAGTACTTC. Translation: CASSYEPQGNEQYF.

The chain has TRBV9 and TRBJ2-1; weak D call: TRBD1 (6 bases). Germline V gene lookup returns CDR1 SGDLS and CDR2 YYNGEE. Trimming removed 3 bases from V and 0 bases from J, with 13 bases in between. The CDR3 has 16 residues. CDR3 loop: CASSGFGQYSYNEQFF. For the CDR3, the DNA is TGTGCCAGCAGCGGTTTCGGACAGTACTCCTACAATGAGCAGTTCTTC.

The CDR3 nucleotides are TGTGCCAGCAGCCAAGATCTGGCGGGTAACACCGGGGAGCTGTTTTTT. Protein product: CASSQDLAGNTGELFF. The rearrangement joins TRBV4-2 to TRBJ2-2, with a tentative D call TRBD2 (5 bases). The CDR3 consists of 16 residues. Germline V gene lookup returns CDR1 LGHNA and CDR2 YNFKEQ. Trimming stripped 0 bases from V and 2 bases from J, with 10 bases between.

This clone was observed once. In nucleotides, the CDR3 is TGTGCCAGCAGCCAAGAGAGTTGGACCCGAAATTATAATTCACCCCTCCACTTT. Translation: CASSQESWTRNYNSPLHF. V and J are TRBV3-1 (or the pseudogene TRBV3-2) and TRBJ1-6, with D unresolved. Germline V gene lookup returns CDR1 LGHDT and CDR2 YNNKEL (reference sequence). Trimming took off 0 bases at V and 4 bases at J, with 16 bases between the two ends. This CDR3 region has 18 residues.

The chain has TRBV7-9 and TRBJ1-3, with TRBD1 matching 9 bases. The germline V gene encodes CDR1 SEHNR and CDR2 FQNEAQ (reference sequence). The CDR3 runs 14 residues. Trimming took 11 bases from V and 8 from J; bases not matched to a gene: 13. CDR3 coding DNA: TGTGCCTCATTGGGGACAGGGATCTGGGACACCATATATTTT. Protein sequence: CASLGTGIWDTIYF.

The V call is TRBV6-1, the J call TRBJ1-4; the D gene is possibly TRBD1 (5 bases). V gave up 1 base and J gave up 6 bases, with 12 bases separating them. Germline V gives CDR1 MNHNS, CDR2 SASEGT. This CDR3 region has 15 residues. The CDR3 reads CASSEVLQGDEKLFF. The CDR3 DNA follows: TGTGCCAGCAGTGAAGTTCTCCAGGGCGATGAAAAACTGTTTTTT.

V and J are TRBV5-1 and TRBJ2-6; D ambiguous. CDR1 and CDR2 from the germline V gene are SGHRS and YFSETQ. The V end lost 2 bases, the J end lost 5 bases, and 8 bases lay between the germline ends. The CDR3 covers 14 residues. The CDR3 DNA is TGCGCCAGCAGCTTCGGAACGAGGGCCAACGTCCTGACTTTC. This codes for CASSFGTRANVLTF.

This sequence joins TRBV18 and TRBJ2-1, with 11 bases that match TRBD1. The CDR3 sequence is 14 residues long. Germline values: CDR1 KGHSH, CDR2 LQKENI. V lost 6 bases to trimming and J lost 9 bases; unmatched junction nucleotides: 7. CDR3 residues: CASSGTGGFGEQFF. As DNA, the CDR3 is TGTGCCAGCTCTGGGACAGGGGGTTTTGGTGAGCAGTTCTTC.

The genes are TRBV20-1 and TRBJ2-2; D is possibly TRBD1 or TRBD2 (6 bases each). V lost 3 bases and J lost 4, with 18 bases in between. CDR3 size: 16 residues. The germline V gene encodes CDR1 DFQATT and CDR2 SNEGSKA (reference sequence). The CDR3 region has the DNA TGCAGTGCTAGTGATCTGGCTAGGGGGGCCACCGGGGAGCTGTTTTTT. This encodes CSASDLARGATGELFF.